The table lists the clone carrying this T cell receptor (beta chain) with a few counts. Its antigen is unidentified. The library was built for alpha chains, so this beta chain is an off-target read and its size means little. The data originate from a study of spatial heterogeneity in lung cancer. Germline V gene lookup returns CDR1 SGDLS and CDR2 YYNGEE. The CDR3 loop spans 16 amino acids. Trimming left V 2 bases short and J 0 bases short, with 12 bases between. The study tagged each TCR cDNA molecule with a unique molecular identifier. TCRdb re-called the 5' RACE reads through MiXCR, storing one row per CDR3 protein. The data contain fewer than 20,000 distinct CDR3 sequences, 5.8% of them seen just once; the ten biggest clones take up 10%. Study results and limitations: Expanded alpha and beta TCR counts within tumors tracked tumor mutation counts.

Time point defined: sample taken at primary tumor resection. Researchers sequenced whole RNA taken from tumor, nontumor lung or frozen PBMC without sorting. The genes are TRBV9 and TRBJ2-1; unclear D gene. The TCR comes from a female donor with early-stage non-small cell lung cancer. The input for sequencing was lung tumor tissue, taken at surgery. This CDR3 is CASSVATRSSYNEQFF. The DNA of the CDR3 is TGTGCCAGCAGCGTCGCGACCAGGAGCTCCTACAATGAGCAGTTCTTC.